A selection of T cell receptor beta chains follows, all from one sample in a study of OX40 agonist ivuxolimab in advanced cancers. Using immunoSEQ multiplex PCR, the repertoire was profiled, and TCRdb retains in-frame clones only, with some absent. The table records tens of thousands of clones, under 95% of them present only once. The starting material was CD4+ or CD8+ T cells sorted from blood, obtained in a trial of the OX40 agonist ivuxolimab. Source of these receptors: an adult with an advanced solid tumor such as melanoma, head and neck, liver or kidney cancer. Both conserved end residues are part of each CDR3. Each record gives: CDR3 DNA, CDR3 protein, clone size, J gene, V gene, D gene. The D gene is left open where the match is weak. Rows give clone size only sometimes, using once, few, many, or a class for an expanded clone.

TGCGCCAGCAGCCCGGAGACAGGGAGGCTCCTTCACCTTTATGGCTACACCTTC,CASSPETGRLLHLYGYTF,.,TRBJ1-2,TRBV4-1,TRBD1
TGTGCCAGCAGCGCCTTTAGCGAGTACCAAGAGACCCAGTACTTC,CASSAFSEYQETQYF,.,TRBJ2-5,TRBV9,.
TGTGCCAGCAGTCCGACAGGGGGCTCGTACGAGCAGTACTTC,CASSPTGGSYEQYF,once,TRBJ2-7,TRBV27,TRBD1
TGTGCCACCGAGAACAGGGTAGCCTACGAGCAGTACTTC,CATENRVAYEQYF,.,TRBJ2-7,TRBV11-2,.
TGTGCCAGCAGCTTGGGGACAGCGTATCCCTACGAGCAGTACTTC,CASSLGTAYPYEQYF,.,TRBJ2-7,TRBV5-6,.
TGTGCCAGCAGCTTCGGTTCCGAGCAGTACTTC,CASSFGSEQYF,.,TRBJ2-7,TRBV11-2,.
TGCGCCAGCAGCCGCCCTCTGGACCCGAACACTGAAGCTTTCTTT,CASSRPLDPNTEAFF,.,TRBJ1-1,TRBV4-1,.
TGCGCCAGCAGGTCTAGTCCCGGGAGTCGCTACATTCAGTACTTC,CASRSSPGSRYIQYF,.,TRBJ2-4,TRBV5-1,.
TGCAGCGCTCGGACAGTGAGCTCCTACGAGCAGTACTTC,CSARTVSSYEQYF,.,TRBJ2-7,TRBV29-1,.
TGTGCCAGCAGCCGGGCCGCGGGGGAGAAAGAGACCCAGTACTTC,CASSRAAGEKETQYF,.,TRBJ2-5,TRBV7-9,TRBD2
TGCGCCAGCAGCCAAGAGACGGAGGACTACGAGCAGTACTTC,CASSQETEDYEQYF,.,TRBJ2-7,TRBV4-1,.
TGTGCCAGCAGCTTGAGTGGAGGGGGGGCCCCCCAGCATTTT,CASSLSGGGAPQHF,.,TRBJ1-5,TRBV5-6,.
TGTGCCAGCAGTTTAGAGTGGACAGGGGGCAATGAGCAGTTCTTC,CASSLEWTGGNEQFF,.,TRBJ2-1,TRBV27,TRBD1
TGTGCCAGCAGTCCCCGAGGGGGACCTAACTATGGCTACACCTTC,CASSPRGGPNYGYTF,.,TRBJ1-2,TRBV27,.
TGCGCCAGCAGCCAAGATATGGGGACCCTCACCTCCGAGCAGTACTTC,CASSQDMGTLTSEQYF,.,TRBJ2-7,TRBV4-1,.
TGTGCCATCGGGTATGGGCTCACTGAAGCTTTCTTT,CAIGYGLTEAFF,.,TRBJ1-1,TRBV10-3,.
TGTGCCATTTTGGGGGACTCCTACGAGCAGTACTTC,CAILGDSYEQYF,.,TRBJ2-7,TRBV6-1,.
TGTGCCAGCAGCCGAAGCGACAGGGTAAGGCAAGAGACCCAGTACTTC,CASSRSDRVRQETQYF,.,TRBJ2-5,TRBV28,TRBD1
TGTGCCAGCAGCGCGGGACAAAGGGGTCATGAGCAGTTCTTC,CASSAGQRGHEQFF,.,TRBJ2-1,TRBV9,.
TGTGCCAGCAGCTTAGAACCCAAGGGGGCTTACGAGCAGTACTTC,CASSLEPKGAYEQYF,.,TRBJ2-7,TRBV7-6,TRBD1
TGCGCCAGCAGCCAAGGCCAGGGGGCGGGTTACGAGCAGTACTTC,CASSQGQGAGYEQYF,once,TRBJ2-7,TRBV4-1,TRBD1
TGTGCAACAGAAAGAACCTCCGGGACTAGCGGGAGTGAGCAGTACTTC,CATERTSGTSGSEQYF,.,TRBJ2-7,TRBV27,TRBD2
TGTGCCAGCAGTGAATTTGGAAGGGCTATTGATACGCAGTATTTT,CASSEFGRAIDTQYF,.,TRBJ2-3,TRBV6-1,.
TGTGCCAGCAGCTTGGGGTTAGGCAGCTACTCTGGAAACACCATATATTTT,CASSLGLGSYSGNTIYF,.,TRBJ1-3,TRBV5-6,.
TGTGCCAGCAGCGTTGCCAGCGGCTCCTACGAGCAGTACTTC,CASSVASGSYEQYF,.,TRBJ2-7,TRBV9,.
.,CASSKERGAVGVGTDTQYF,.,TRBJ2-3,TRBV21-1,.
TGTGCCAGCAGTTACTCGAATAGTGCTTCACCCCTCCACTTT,CASSYSNSASPLHF,.,TRBJ1-6,TRBV6-5,.
TGTGCCAGCAGGTCCGGGACAGGGGGCGCGCGGAGAAACATTCAGTACTTC,CASRSGTGGARRNIQYF,.,TRBJ2-4,TRBV11-2,TRBD1
TGCGCCAGCAGCCCCCTCTTGGCGGGAGGACGCACAGATACGCAGTATTTT,CASSPLLAGGRTDTQYF,.,TRBJ2-3,TRBV4-1,TRBD2
TGCAGTGCTGGATTAAATGAGCAGTTCTTC,CSAGLNEQFF,.,TRBJ2-1,TRBV20-1,.
TGTGCCAGCAGCCTAGGGGGGCGTGGGGCCAACGTCCTGACTTTC,CASSLGGRGANVLTF,.,TRBJ2-6,TRBV11-2,.
TGTGCCAGCAGCTTAGCGCAGGTGAACTATGGCTACACCTTC,CASSLAQVNYGYTF,.,TRBJ1-2,TRBV7-8,.
TGCGCCAGCAGCCCTCGCGAAATGAGGGAGACTGAAGCTTTCTTT,CASSPREMRETEAFF,medium-sized,TRBJ1-1,TRBV4-1,.
TGTGCCAGCAGCTTGGGGCTAGCGGGAGCCACCGGGGAGCTGTTTTTT,CASSLGLAGATGELFF,.,TRBJ2-2,TRBV5-6,TRBD2
TGTGCCAGCAGTCTGAGACACTACACAGATACGCAGTATTTT,CASSLRHYTDTQYF,.,TRBJ2-3,TRBV6-5,.
TGTGCCAGCAGTGAAGATATCGTGGGGAACACTGAAGCTTTCTTT,CASSEDIVGNTEAFF,.,TRBJ1-1,TRBV6-1,.
TGTGCCAGCAGTGACGGTGAGGATGAGCAGTTCTTC,CASSDGEDEQFF,.,TRBJ2-1,TRBV2,.
TGTGCCTGGAGTGTACGAGGGTTTGACATTCAGTACTTC,CAWSVRGFDIQYF,.,TRBJ2-4,TRBV30,.
TGCGCCAGCAGCCAAGCTAGCGGGCGCCACGAGCAGTACTTC,CASSQASGRHEQYF,.,TRBJ2-7,TRBV4-1,TRBD2
TGCAGCGTCCTGCCCCACGGGAGCTATGGCTACACCTTC,CSVLPHGSYGYTF,.,TRBJ1-2,TRBV29-1,.